This T cell receptor (beta chain) was sequenced for a study of T cell responses to AZD1222 COVID-19 vaccine. Study-wide points: Repertoire sampling happened only post peak T cell response. Spike-specific TCR breadth and depth grew following two AZD1222 doses.

The CDR3 covers 12 residues. The V end was cut by 2 bases, the J end by 7 bases, with 8 bases between. This table comes from immunoSEQ multiplex PCR, and its TCRdb copy is limited to in-frame clones, with some not included. This sample has approximately 140,000 clones, with 90% to 95% found just once. Regarding this clone: What it binds is not known.

The chain joins TRBV12-3 or TRBV12-4 to TRBJ1-1; unclear D gene. Sequenced material: peripheral blood, taken 28 days after the second AZD1222 dose. The source of this sequence is an adult who received the AZD1222 COVID-19 vaccine. CDR3 sequence reads: CASSLWLLEAFF. Written as DNA, the CDR3 is TGTGCCAGCAGTTTATGGCTACTTGAAGCTTTCTTT.